Reported below is one T cell receptor (beta chain). This CDR3 has 15 residues. V trimming: 5 bases; J trimming: 5 bases; junction bases outside the gene matches: 11. The data are from a study of CD8 T cells in ankylosing spondylitis. TCRdb processed the 5' RACE reads anew with MiXCR; each CDR3 protein has one entry. The table has roughly 230,000 distinct CDR3 sequences, 18% seen once. Input material: blood, either unsorted or a sorted T cell fraction (not recorded which). This TCR came from a male donor with ankylosing spondylitis or in good health (not recorded which). The chain combines TRBV12-3 or TRBV12-4 with TRBJ2-7, with TRBD1 matching over 8 bases. The CDR3 DNA is TGTGCCAGCAGTCCTCATGCAGGGGGCCACGACGAGCAGTACTTC. This sequence encodes CASSPHAGGHDEQYF.